The 21 T cell receptor beta chains presented below share a single source sample, sequenced in a study of identical twins. TCRdb processed the 5' RACE reads anew with MiXCR; each CDR3 protein has one entry. The data contain 700,000 or so distinct CDR3 sequences, 8.6% of them singletons. This same sample was also taken into another study, of yellow fever vaccine responses in identical twins.

Sequencing input: PBMCs. The receptors shown here come from a woman aged 18 to 35 in good health.

This clonotype has at least ten counts. This rearrangement joins TRBV2 to TRBJ2-3, with D possibly TRBD2 on 7 matching bases. CDR3 length equals 15 residues. Germline V gene sequence: CDR1 SNHLY, CDR2 FYNNEI. Trimming cost V 6 bases and J 3 bases, with 16 bases left between them. CDR3 protein: CASSKGGALTDTQYF. CDR3 nucleotide sequence: TGTGCCAGCAGCAAAGGGGGGGCCCTTACAGATACGCAGTATTTT.

The rearrangement joins TRBV18 to TRBJ2-3, with 9 nucleotides matching TRBD2. The CDR3 loop spans 18 amino acids. V lost 3 bases, J lost 2 bases, and 12 bases stayed unmatched. Germline-derived CDR1 and CDR2 are KGHSH and LQKENI. The CDR3 reads CASSPNIIAGESTDTQYF. DNA of the CDR3: TGTGCCAGCTCACCCAATATTATAGCGGGAGAGTCCACAGATACGCAGTATTTT. Using reference TRBV18 and TRBJ2-3 for the parts outside the CDR3, the full variable domain is NAGVMQNPRHLVRRRGQEARLRCSPMKGHSHVYWYRQLPEEGLKFMVYLQKENIIDESGMPKERFSAEFPKEGPSILRIQQVVRGDSAAYFCASSPNIIAGESTDTQYFGPGTRLTVL.

This clonotype was counted a few times. This sequence joins TRBV12-3 or TRBV12-4 and TRBJ2-5, with D tentatively TRBD1 or TRBD2 (5 bases each). Trimming pared 6 bases from V and 6 bases from J, leaving 17 bases between. The CDR3 extends over 14 amino acids. The CDR3 reads CASSLVEGQQTQYF. In DNA form, the CDR3 reads TGTGCCAGCAGCCTGGTTGAGGGGCAACAGACCCAGTACTTC.

This clonotype was seen at least ten times. The chain joins TRBV12-3 or TRBV12-4 to TRBJ2-7; no clear D. With 2 bases removed from V and 10 bases from J, the gap between germline ends came to 9 bases. This CDR3 has 11 amino acids. The CDR3 here is CASSLKVDQYF. The DNA for the CDR3 is TGTGCCAGCAGTTTAAAGGTAGATCAGTACTTC.

This clonotype was observed a handful of times. The rearrangement uses TRBV6-2 or TRBV6-3 and TRBJ2-5, with 8 bases fitting TRBD2. CDR3 length equals 15 residues. CDR1 and CDR2 from the germline V gene are MNHEY and SVGEGT. The junction had 10 bases not matched to a gene; V was cut back by 5 bases and J by 5 bases. The DNA for the CDR3 is TGTGCCAGCAGTACCCTAGCGGGTCGGTCGGAGACCCAGTACTTC. Residues: CASSTLAGRSETQYF.

This clonotype was counted many times. This chain connects TRBV12-3 or TRBV12-4 to TRBJ1-2; D may be TRBD1 (5 bases). V was shortened by 3 bases and J by 8 bases, with 13 bases between the two germline ends. This CDR3 comprises 13 residues. Here the CDR3 DNA reads TGTGCCAGCAGTTTCGCAGGGAAAGGAGGCTACACCTTC. This codes for CASSFAGKGGYTF.

This clonotype was recorded a few times. The J gene is TRBJ2-7, the V gene TRBV12-3 or TRBV12-4; 8 bases match TRBD2. The CDR3 has 13 amino acids. V lost 4 bases and J lost 5; bases outside the gene matches: 4. This chain's CDR3 is CASSSGGLNEQYF. For the CDR3, the DNA is TGTGCCAGCAGTTCGGGGGGGCTCAACGAGCAGTACTTC.

In its sample, this clonotype was seen many times. The rearrangement links TRBV10-3 to TRBJ2-2; D is uncertain. CDR1 is ENHRY, CDR2 SYGVKD, per germline. Trimming took off 8 bases at V and 0 bases at J, with 10 bases between the two ends. There are 14 residues in the CDR3. This chain's CDR3 is CAIEASSNTGELFF. Written as DNA, the CDR3 is TGTGCCATCGAGGCGTCTTCGAACACCGGGGAGCTGTTTTTT.

This clonotype was seen repeatedly, ten times or more. The genes are TRBV12-3 or TRBV12-4 and TRBJ2-1; 7 positions agree with TRBD2. The CDR3 is 15 residues long. V trimming: 6 bases; J trimming: 4 bases; junction bases outside the gene matches: 9. The CDR3 DNA reads as TGTGCCAGCAGGACCCTTAGCGGGCCGTACAATGAGCAGTTCTTC. Its translation is CASRTLSGPYNEQFF.

The rearrangement uses TRBV28 and TRBJ1-4, with 8 bases that match TRBD1. The CDR3 has 15 residues. J lost 8 bases, V lost 1 base, and 6 bases had no gene match. Germline CDR1 is MDHEN and CDR2 is SYDVKM. Here the CDR3 reads CASSLSSGGSEKLFF. In DNA form, the CDR3 reads TGTGCCAGCAGTTTATCGTCAGGGGGCAGCGAAAAACTGTTTTTT.

V usage is TRBV5-1 and J usage is TRBJ1-1; 9 bases line up with TRBD1. CDR1 SGHRS and CDR2 YFSETQ come from the germline V gene. The V segment lost 0 bases and the J segment 4 bases; nucleotides outside the gene matches: 10. The CDR3 sequence is 17 residues long. CDR3 region: CASSLAGTGPPSTEAFF. The CDR3 coding sequence is TGCGCCAGCAGCTTGGCCGGGACAGGGCCCCCGAGCACTGAAGCTTTCTTT.

The chain uses TRBV2 and TRBJ2-3, with a weak D call TRBD2 (6 bases). Germline V gene lookup returns CDR1 SNHLY and CDR2 FYNNEI. Trimming removed 3 bases at V and 0 bases at J, with 10 bases between. CDR3 length: 15 residues. CDR3 region: CASSDGEESTDTQYF. CDR3 nucleotide sequence: TGTGCCAGCAGTGACGGGGAGGAAAGCACAGATACGCAGTATTTT.

The rearrangement joins TRBV12-3 or TRBV12-4 to TRBJ2-7; possible D gene TRBD1, 6 bases. The CDR3 contains 14 residues. Trimming stripped 6 bases from V and 2 bases from J, with 14 bases between. CDR3 coding DNA: TGTGCCAGCAGCGAATGGGACATCCCCTACGAGCAGTACTTC. Protein sequence: CASSEWDIPYEQYF.

The chain uses TRBV2 and TRBJ2-7; 9 bases align to TRBD2. V lost 10 bases and J lost 6; bases outside the gene matches: 7. Germline V lookup: CDR1 SNHLY, CDR2 FYNNEI. The CDR3 is made up of 12 amino acids. CDR3: CATAPAGGEQYF. CDR3 nucleotides: TGTGCCACCGCACCAGCGGGGGGCGAGCAGTACTTC.

This clonotype was observed a few times. This chain joins TRBV4-1 and TRBJ1-2; D remains ambiguous. This CDR3 is built from 14 residues. V was shortened by 0 bases and J by 4 bases, with 9 bases between the two germline ends. The germline V gene encodes CDR1 MGHRA and CDR2 YSYEKL. CDR3 sequence: CASSQESQLYGYTF. DNA of the CDR3: TGCGCCAGCAGCCAAGAAAGTCAGCTCTATGGCTACACCTTC.

This clonotype was counted at least ten times. The J gene is TRBJ2-1, the V gene TRBV12-3 or TRBV12-4, with TRBD1 matching over 9 bases. The V and J ends lost 4 bases and 6 bases, in that order; junction bases with no gene match: 4. The CDR3 spans 14 residues. The CDR3 sequence is CASSSDRGTNEQFF. CDR3 sequence (DNA): TGTGCCAGCAGTTCCGACAGGGGGACCAATGAGCAGTTCTTC.

The genes are TRBV28 and TRBJ2-7, with no clear D. Trimming took off 6 bases at V and 4 bases at J, with 13 bases between the two ends. Germline values: CDR1 MDHEN, CDR2 SYDVKM. This CDR3 region has 13 residues. CDR3 sequence: CASSFQDPYEQYF. The DNA for the CDR3 is TGTGCCAGCAGCTTCCAGGACCCATACGAGCAGTACTTC.

This clonotype was found a few times. The chain combines TRBV20-1 with TRBJ2-3, with 9 bases lining up with TRBD2. With 5 bases clipped from V and 2 bases from J, the junction kept 11 bases outside the gene matches. The CDR3 extends over 16 amino acids. Germline CDR1 DFQATT, CDR2 SNEGSKA (reference sequence). The CDR3 region has the DNA TGCAGTGCTCCTAAGAAGACTAGCGGATCCACAGATACGCAGTATTTT. It encodes CSAPKKTSGSTDTQYF.

This clonotype was found a few times. The V gene is TRBV14, the J gene TRBJ2-3; 9 nucleotides align to TRBD2. Germline loops: CDR1 SGHDN, CDR2 FVKESK. The CDR3 runs to 16 residues. The V gene end was trimmed by 4 bases and the J gene end by 0 bases; junction bases not matched to a gene: 5. As DNA, the CDR3 is TGTGCCAGCAGCCGATTACTAGCGGGCAGCACAGATACGCAGTATTTT. Amino acid sequence: CASSRLLAGSTDTQYF.

This clonotype was seen a few times. The chain carries TRBV11-2 and TRBJ2-1; D is unclear. The CDR3 length is 15 residues. Trimming stripped 4 bases from V and 7 bases from J, with 17 bases between. CDR1 and CDR2 (germline): SGHAT, FQNNGV. CDR3 coding DNA: TGTGCCAGCAGCTCCCTCATATGGTCGCGTAATGAGCAGTTCTTC. Amino acid sequence: CASSSLIWSRNEQFF.

This clonotype has only a few counts. The chain is built from TRBV3-1 and TRBJ2-5, with D possibly matching TRBD2 (5 bases). The CDR3 consists of 16 residues. Trimming stripped 3 bases from V and 5 bases from J, with 19 bases between. The germline CDR1 and CDR2 sequences are LGHDT and YNNKEL (reference sequence). The CDR3 is CASSHNRELLGETQYF. CDR3 bases: TGTGCCAGCAGCCACAACCGGGAACTCCTGGGTGAGACCCAGTACTTC.